This entry is about one T cell receptor beta chain. This record belongs to a study of technical replicates of blood from a few donors. The CDR3 is 15 residues long. Germline V CDR1 and CDR2: LNHDA, SQIVND (reference sequence). V gave up 1 base and J gave up 3 bases, with 11 bases separating them. The method was immunoSEQ multiplex PCR; TCRdb's version includes in-frame clones alone and lacks a portion of them. The sample lists 90,000 to 100,000 clones, 90% to 97% occurring once. V and J are TRBV19 and TRBJ2-3, with a possible D match to TRBD1 (5 bases). This TCR was recovered from a human donor in good health. Sequenced material: T cells isolated from PBMCs. CDR3 residues: CASSIGPPGTDTQYF. Here the CDR3 DNA reads TGTGCCAGTAGTATAGGCCCCCCAGGGACAGATACGCAGTATTTT.